The 23 T cell receptor beta chains below were found in one sample sequenced in a study of blood T cells in healthy people across ages. Using a J-beta primer mix together with a sample-barcoded 5' primer, a second PCR was run for roughly 7 to 12 cycles. TCRdb processed the 5' RACE reads anew with MiXCR; each CDR3 protein has one entry. This sample yields 890,000 or so distinct CDR3 sequences, of which 60% to 80% are seen a single time; about 30% belongs to the top ten. Sequences were obtained from blood. All receptors come from a man under 40 in good health.

The chain couples TRBV6-2 or TRBV6-3 to TRBJ2-7; D may be TRBD2 (6 bases). The CDR3 has 15 residues. The V and J ends lost 4 bases and 0 bases respectively, with 13 bases between them. Germline V gives CDR1 MNHEY, CDR2 SVGEGT. The CDR3 nucleotides are TGTGCCAGCAGTTCCGGAGGGCCGAGCTCCTACGAGCAGTACTTC. Amino acids: CASSSGGPSSYEQYF.

This clonotype was seen a few times. The genes are TRBV7-2 and TRBJ2-5; D not resolved. The CDR3 extends over 15 amino acids. Trimming stripped 4 bases from V and 1 base from J, with 13 bases between. Germline V CDR1 and CDR2: SGHTA, FQGNSA. This chain's CDR3 is CASSSSPLIQETQYF. For the CDR3, the DNA is TGTGCCAGCAGCTCCAGCCCCCTTATCCAAGAGACCCAGTACTTC. The full variable domain, completed using reference TRBV7-2 and TRBJ2-5, is GAGVSQSPSNKVTEKGKDVELRCDPISGHTALYWYRQSLGQGLEFLIYFQGNSAPDKSGLPSDRFSAERTGGSVSTLTIQRTQQEDSAVYLCASSSSPLIQETQYFGPGTRLLVL.

CDR3 in amino acids: CASKTRGPGQFF. CDR3 sequence (DNA): TGTGCCAGCAAAACTCGGGGGCCCGGGCAGTTCTTC. The genes are TRBV12-3 or TRBV12-4 and TRBJ2-1; D might be TRBD1 or TRBD2, each matching 6 bases. The CDR3 loop spans 12 amino acids. Deletions cut 7 bases from V and 12 bases from J, with 16 bases between.

The chain joins TRBV11-2 to TRBJ1-2; D is undetermined. V shed 3 bases and J shed 8 bases, with 10 bases lying between them. The V gene's germline CDR1 is SGHAT and CDR2 FQNNGV. This CDR3 comprises 12 residues. The CDR3 sequence is CASSFSGEGYTF. Written as DNA, the CDR3 is TGTGCCAGCAGCTTCTCGGGCGAGGGCTACACCTTC.

The rearrangement uses TRBV9 and TRBJ2-3, with a tentative D call TRBD1 (6 bases). Germline-derived CDR1 and CDR2 are SGDLS and YYNGEE. This CDR3 region has 15 residues. The V gene lost 5 bases and the J gene lost 3 bases, with 16 bases spanning the gap. For the CDR3, the DNA is TGTGCCAGCAGTTTGACAGGATTATTGACAGATACGCAGTATTTT. It yields the protein CASSLTGLLTDTQYF.

This CDR3 reads CASSHIPPKGGAGYGYTF. In DNA, the CDR3 is TGTGCCAGCAGCCACATACCGCCCAAGGGGGGCGCCGGTTATGGCTACACCTTC. The chain has TRBV4-2 and TRBJ1-2; D perhaps matches TRBD1 (6 bases). Germline CDR1 LGHNA, CDR2 YNFKEQ. CDR3 size: 18 residues. The V gene lost 3 bases and the J gene lost 5 bases, with 25 bases spanning the gap.

The chain employs TRBV6-4 and TRBJ2-3, with D tentatively TRBD1 or TRBD2 (5 bases each). The length of the CDR3 is 15 residues. Per the germline V gene, CDR1 is MRHNA and CDR2 is SNTAGT. Trimming removed 0 bases from V and 2 bases from J, with 9 bases in between. As DNA, the CDR3 is TGTGCCAGCAGTGACTCGGGACGGTCCACAGATACGCAGTATTTT. Translated: CASSDSGRSTDTQYF.

This clonotype was detected only a few times. The genes are TRBV7-2 and TRBJ2-5; D gene unclear. CDR3 length: 13 amino acids. Germline loops: CDR1 SGHTA, CDR2 FQGNSA. Trimming took off 1 base at V and 5 bases at J, with 8 bases between the two ends. CDR3: CASSLGIGETQYF. In DNA, the CDR3 is TGTGCCAGCAGCTTAGGGATAGGGGAGACCCAGTACTTC.

The chain joins TRBV20-1 to TRBJ1-5; TRBD1 aligns across 9 bases. The germline gives CDR1 DFQATT, CDR2 SNEGSKA (reference sequence). The V and J ends lost 5 bases and 7 bases, in that order; junction bases with no gene match: 6. The CDR3 covers 13 residues. CDR3 amino acids: CSAWTGERQPQHF. In DNA, the CDR3 is TGCAGTGCTTGGACAGGGGAACGACAGCCCCAGCATTTT.

In DNA form, the CDR3 reads TGTGCCAGCAGCCCCGTTTCCTCCCTACCGTATGGCTACACCTTC. Its protein product is CASSPVSSLPYGYTF. The V and J genes are TRBV12-3 or TRBV12-4 and TRBJ1-2; D gene ambiguous. V lost 6 bases and J 5 bases, leaving 19 bases between the germline ends. The CDR3 is made up of 15 amino acids.

This clonotype showed up just a few times. The chain joins TRBV20-1 to TRBJ1-5; D gene unclear. Trimming shortened V by 6 bases and J by 0 bases, and 6 bases separated the two germline ends. Looked up from germline, CDR1 is DFQATT and CDR2 is SNEGSKA (reference sequence). The CDR3 is 12 amino acids. The CDR3: CSALYSNQPQHF. The DNA for the CDR3 is TGCAGTGCCCTATATAGCAATCAGCCCCAGCATTTT.

V is TRBV6-2 or TRBV6-3 and J is TRBJ1-1; D might be TRBD1 (5 bases). V gave up 5 bases and J gave up 5 bases, with 12 bases separating them. Germline assignment: CDR1 MNHEY and CDR2 SVGEGT. This CDR3 region has 13 residues. CDR3 in amino acids: CASSDAGETEAFF. The CDR3 nucleotides read TGTGCCAGCAGTGACGCGGGGGAAACTGAAGCTTTCTTT.

This clonotype was observed a handful of times. The rearrangement uses TRBV5-1 and TRBJ2-1; D perhaps matches TRBD2 (5 bases). CDR1 is SGHRS and CDR2 is YFSETQ in the germline V gene. The CDR3 consists of 15 residues. The ends were cut back, 0 bases at V and 7 bases at J, with 14 bases in the middle. The CDR3 is CASSLGRLRENEQFF. For the CDR3, the DNA is TGCGCCAGCAGCTTGGGAAGACTAAGGGAGAATGAGCAGTTCTTC. Drawing the rest from reference TRBV5-1 and TRBJ2-1, the complete variable domain is KAGVTQTPRYLIKTRGQQVTLSCSPISGHRSVSWYQQTPGQGLQFLFEYFSETQRNKGNFPGRFSGRQFSNSRSEMNVSTLELGDSALYLCASSLGRLRENEQFFGPGTRLTVL.

The chain is built from TRBV20-1 and TRBJ1-5; no clear D gene. The CDR3 loop spans 11 amino acids. Trimming removed 8 bases at V and 12 bases at J, with 17 bases between. Germline loops: CDR1 DFQATT, CDR2 SNEGSKA (reference sequence). For the CDR3, the DNA is TGCAGTTTCAAGAGTGAGTTAGGCCAGCATTTT. Translated: CSFKSELGQHF.

The rearrangement joins TRBV29-1 to TRBJ2-5; D call uncertain. CDR1 and CDR2 from the germline V gene are SQVTM and ANQGSEA. Trimming removed 0 bases at V and 0 bases at J, with 11 bases between. CDR3 length: 15 amino acids. DNA of the CDR3: TGCAGCGTTGAAGAGCTTGGACGGAACCAAGAGACCCAGTACTTC. The encoded protein is CSVEELGRNQETQYF.

This clonotype was seen only a few times. The chain uses TRBV20-1 and TRBJ2-7; D gene unclear. Trimming pared 2 bases from V and 6 bases from J, leaving 11 bases between. This CDR3 contains 12 residues. The V gene's germline CDR1 is DFQATT and CDR2 SNEGSKA (reference sequence). In DNA form, the CDR3 reads TGCAGTGCTAGAAGTGGGGTCTCCGAGCAGTACTTC. It yields the protein CSARSGVSEQYF.

This sequence joins TRBV9 and TRBJ2-5; D possibly uses TRBD1 or TRBD2 (5 bases each). CDR1 and CDR2 from the germline V gene are SGDLS and YYNGEE. Trimming left V 3 bases short and J 5 bases short, with 14 bases between. This CDR3 region has 14 residues. CDR3 region: CASSDAGTSETQYF. The DNA for the CDR3 is TGTGCCAGCAGCGATGCCGGGACCTCGGAGACCCAGTACTTC.

The genes are TRBV3-1 and TRBJ2-5; 7 bases match TRBD1. This CDR3 spans 14 amino acids. The V gene end was trimmed by 3 bases and the J gene end by 2 bases; junction bases not matched to a gene: 3. CDR1 and CDR2 from the germline V gene are LGHDT and YNNKEL (reference sequence). In DNA form, the CDR3 reads TGTGCCAGCAGCCAGACAGGGATTCAAGAGACCCAGTACTTC. The encoded protein is CASSQTGIQETQYF.

With respect to this clonotype: One end of the junction does not line up with germline, which may come from a read error. V is TRBV10-3 and J is TRBJ2-3; D is possibly TRBD2 (6 bases). The length of the CDR3 is 16 residues. Germline V gene lookup returns CDR1 ENHRY and CDR2 SYGVKD. The CDR3 DNA follows: TGTGCCATCAGTGGGCCGGGAGACCCTAGCACAGATATGCAGTATTTT. Protein sequence: CAISGPGDPSTDMQYF.

The V call is TRBV6-2 or TRBV6-3, the J call TRBJ1-4; 7 positions match TRBD1. Germline V gene sequence: CDR1 MNHEY, CDR2 SVGEGT. This CDR3 contains 14 residues. The J segment lost 4 bases and the V segment lost 7 bases, leaving 6 bases of the junction unmatched. CDR3 residues: CASNPGQLNEKLFF. The CDR3 bases are TGTGCCAGCAATCCGGGACAGCTTAATGAAAAACTGTTTTTT.

This clonotype was observed a few times. This rearrangement joins TRBV4-2 to TRBJ1-2, with no clear D. The ends were cut back, 8 bases at V and 8 bases at J, with 18 bases in the middle. The germline V gene has CDR1 LGHNA and CDR2 YNFKEQ. The CDR3 length is 13 residues. The CDR3 loop reads CASRVPGFGGYTF. The CDR3 nucleotides are TGTGCCAGCCGTGTTCCGGGATTCGGGGGCTACACCTTC.

V and J are TRBV4-3 and TRBJ1-2; maybe TRBD1 (5 bases). This CDR3 has 15 amino acids. Germline V lookup: CDR1 LGHNA, CDR2 YSLEER. V lost 1 base, J lost 8 bases, and 17 bases lay in between. The CDR3 sequence: CASSQGWEGRRGYTF. Here the CDR3 DNA reads TGCGCCAGCAGCCAAGGATGGGAGGGACGGCGAGGCTACACCTTC.

This clonotype was seen a handful of times. V is TRBV7-2 and J is TRBJ2-7; possible D gene TRBD1, 6 bases. This CDR3 spans 14 amino acids. In germline, CDR1 is SGHTA, CDR2 FQGNSA. V was clipped by 4 bases and J by 0 bases, with 10 bases between them. This CDR3 reads CASSYRDTSYEQYF. In DNA form, the CDR3 reads TGTGCCAGCAGCTACCGGGACACCTCCTACGAGCAGTACTTC.